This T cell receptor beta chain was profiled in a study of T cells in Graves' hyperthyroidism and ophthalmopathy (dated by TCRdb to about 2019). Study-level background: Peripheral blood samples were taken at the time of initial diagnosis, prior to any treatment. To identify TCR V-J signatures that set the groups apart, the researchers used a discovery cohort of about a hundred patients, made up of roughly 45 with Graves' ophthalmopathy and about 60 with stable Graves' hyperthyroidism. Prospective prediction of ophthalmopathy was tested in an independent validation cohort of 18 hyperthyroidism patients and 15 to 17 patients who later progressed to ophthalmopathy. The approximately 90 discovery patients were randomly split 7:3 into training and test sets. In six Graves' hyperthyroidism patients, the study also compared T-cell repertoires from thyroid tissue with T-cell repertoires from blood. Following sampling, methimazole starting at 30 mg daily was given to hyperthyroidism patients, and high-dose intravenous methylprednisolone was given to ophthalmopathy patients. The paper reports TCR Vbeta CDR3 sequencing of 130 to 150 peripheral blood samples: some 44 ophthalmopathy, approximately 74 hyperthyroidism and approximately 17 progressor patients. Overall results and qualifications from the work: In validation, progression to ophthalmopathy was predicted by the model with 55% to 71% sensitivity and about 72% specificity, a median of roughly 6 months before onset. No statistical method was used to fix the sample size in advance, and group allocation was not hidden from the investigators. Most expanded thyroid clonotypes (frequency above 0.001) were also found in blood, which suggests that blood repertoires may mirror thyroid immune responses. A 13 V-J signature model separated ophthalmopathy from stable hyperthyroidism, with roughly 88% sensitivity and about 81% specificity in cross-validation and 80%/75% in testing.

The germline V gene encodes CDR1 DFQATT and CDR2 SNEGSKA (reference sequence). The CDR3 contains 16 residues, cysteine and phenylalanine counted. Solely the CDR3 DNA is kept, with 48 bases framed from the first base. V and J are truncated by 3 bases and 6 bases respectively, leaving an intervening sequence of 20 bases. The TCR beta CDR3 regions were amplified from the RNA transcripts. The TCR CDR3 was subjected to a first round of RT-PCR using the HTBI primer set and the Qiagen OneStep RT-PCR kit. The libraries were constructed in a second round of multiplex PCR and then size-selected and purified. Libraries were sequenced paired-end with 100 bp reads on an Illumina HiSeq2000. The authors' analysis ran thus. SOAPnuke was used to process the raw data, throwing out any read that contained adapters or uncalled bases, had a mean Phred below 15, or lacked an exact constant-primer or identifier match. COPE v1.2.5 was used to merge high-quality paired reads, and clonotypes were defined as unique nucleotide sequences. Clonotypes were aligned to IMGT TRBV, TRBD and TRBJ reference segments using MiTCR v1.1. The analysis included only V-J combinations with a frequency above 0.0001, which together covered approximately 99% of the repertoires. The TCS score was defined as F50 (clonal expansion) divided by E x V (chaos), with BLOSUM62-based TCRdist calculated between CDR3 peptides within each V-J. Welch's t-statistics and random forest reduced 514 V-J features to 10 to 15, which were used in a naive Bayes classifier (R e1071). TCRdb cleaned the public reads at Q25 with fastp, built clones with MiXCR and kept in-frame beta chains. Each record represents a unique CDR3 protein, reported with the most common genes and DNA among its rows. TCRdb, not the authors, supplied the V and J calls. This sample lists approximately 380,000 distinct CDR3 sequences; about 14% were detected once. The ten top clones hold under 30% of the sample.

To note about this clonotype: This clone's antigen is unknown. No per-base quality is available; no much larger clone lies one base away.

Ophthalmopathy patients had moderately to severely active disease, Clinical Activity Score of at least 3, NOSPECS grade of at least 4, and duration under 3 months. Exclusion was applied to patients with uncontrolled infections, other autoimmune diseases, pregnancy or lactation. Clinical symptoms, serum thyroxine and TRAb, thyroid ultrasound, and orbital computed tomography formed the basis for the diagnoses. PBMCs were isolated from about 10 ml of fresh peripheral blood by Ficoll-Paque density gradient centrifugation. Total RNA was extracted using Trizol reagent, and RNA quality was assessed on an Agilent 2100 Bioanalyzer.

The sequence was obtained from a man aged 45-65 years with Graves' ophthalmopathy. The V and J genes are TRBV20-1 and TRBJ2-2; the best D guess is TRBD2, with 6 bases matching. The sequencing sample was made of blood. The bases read TGCAGTGCTAGGCGGGCGGCGGGGCCAGCTGCCGGGGAGCTGTTTTTT. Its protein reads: CSARRAAGPAAGELFF.